The 22 T cell receptor beta chains below come from one sample, sequenced in a study of blood T cell repertoires in COVID-19. The repertoire was sequenced with immunoSEQ multiplex PCR; TCRdb's copy has only in-frame clones and lacks some. The sample shows approximately 220,000 clones, 70% to 90% of them seen only once. Material: PBMCs or T cells enriched from blood (not recorded which). These receptors all come from a woman in her twenties or thirties who had been exposed to COVID-19.

Regarding this clone: The same CDR3 also results from other DNA sequences found in this sample. The chain uses TRBV30 and TRBJ1-2; a weak D match, TRBD1 (6 bases). CDR3 size: 11 residues. The germline gives CDR1 GTSNPN, CDR2 SVGIG (reference sequence). Trimming shortened V by 0 bases and J by 7 bases, and 6 bases separated the two germline ends. CDR3 region: CAWSVGGGYTF. The CDR3 bases are TGTGCCTGGAGTGTAGGGGGTGGCTACACCTTC.

V and J are TRBV3-1 (or the pseudogene TRBV3-2) and TRBJ1-1; unclear D gene. Germline-derived CDR1 and CDR2 are LGHDT and YNNKEL (reference sequence). Trimming pared 1 base from V and 11 bases from J, leaving 17 bases between. The CDR3 is 14 residues long. For the CDR3, the DNA is TGTGCCAGCAGCCAAGCTTCCGGGGAAGGGCGCGCTTTCTTT. It codes for CASSQASGEGRAFF.

The rearrangement joins TRBV5-6 to TRBJ2-5; 8 bases match TRBD1. The V gene end was trimmed by 5 bases and the J gene end by 1 base; junction bases not matched to a gene: 4. The CDR3 length is 14 residues. Germline V gives CDR1 SGHDT, CDR2 YYEEEE. CDR3 DNA sequence: TGTGCCAGCAGGTCCGGGACAGGCCAAGAGACCCAGTACTTC. This codes for CASRSGTGQETQYF.

V is TRBV30 and J is TRBJ2-4; 7 bases map to TRBD1. The junction had 12 bases not matched to a gene; V was cut back by 2 bases and J by 8 bases. In germline, CDR1 is GTSNPN, CDR2 SVGIG (reference sequence). The CDR3 sequence is 15 residues long. CDR3 region: CAWSLHPDRDHIQYF. The CDR3, as DNA: TGTGCCTGGAGTCTACACCCCGACAGGGACCACATTCAGTACTTC.

The chain is built from TRBV4-1 and TRBJ2-3, with 9 bases aligning to TRBD2. With 6 bases clipped from V and 1 base from J, the junction kept 8 bases outside the gene matches. The CDR3 is made up of 16 amino acids. Germline CDR1 reads MGHRA; CDR2 reads YSYEKL. The CDR3, as DNA: TGCGCCAGCAGACGGGGGGCTAGCGGGGGCACAGATACGCAGTATTTT. Amino acids: CASRRGASGGTDTQYF.

The chain couples TRBV19 to TRBJ2-3, with TRBD2 matching over 7 bases. CDR1 is LNHDA and CDR2 is SQIVND in the germline V gene (reference sequence). The CDR3 contains 15 residues. J was trimmed by 5 bases and V by 2 bases; bases with no gene match: 7. The CDR3 bases are TGTGCCAGTAGTATAAGCGCGGGGGAGATAGATACGCAGTATTTT. This sequence encodes CASSISAGEIDTQYF.

The chain links TRBV5-1 to TRBJ2-7; 12 nucleotides align to TRBD2. The CDR3 length is 17 residues. Germline CDR1 and CDR2: SGHRS and YFSETQ. V lost 4 bases and J lost 1; bases outside the gene matches: 9. DNA of the CDR3: TGCGCCAGCAGCCTTATGCTAGCGGGGGGGCCGTCCTACGAGCAGTACTTC. As protein: CASSLMLAGGPSYEQYF.

V is TRBV9 and J is TRBJ2-2, with D perhaps given as TRBD1 or TRBD2 (6 bases each). The CDR3 covers 14 residues. The ends were cut back, 4 bases at V and 4 bases at J, with 11 bases in the middle. Looked up from germline, CDR1 is SGDLS and CDR2 is YYNGEE. DNA for the CDR3: TGTGCCAGCAGCTTAGGAGGGGGCACCGGGGAGCTGTTTTTT. Its translation: CASSLGGGTGELFF. The entire variable domain, with the rest obtained from reference TRBV9 and TRBJ2-2, is as follows: DSGVTQTPKHLITATGQRVTLRCSPRSGDLSVYWYQQSLDQGLQFLIQYYNGEERAKGNILERFSAQQFPDLHSELNLSSLELGDSALYFCASSLGGGTGELFFGEGSRLTVL.

The chain has TRBV5-1 and TRBJ2-2, with 7 bases fitting TRBD1. CDR1 and CDR2 (germline): SGHRS, YFSETQ. CDR3 length equals 15 residues. V was clipped by 5 bases and J by 8 bases; unmatched bases: 12. The CDR3 reads CASRSRQGAHGELFF. The CDR3 nucleotides read TGCGCCAGCAGGTCTAGACAGGGCGCGCATGGGGAGCTGTTTTTT.

The rearrangement links TRBV10-3 to TRBJ1-1, with D uncertain. CDR1 ENHRY and CDR2 SYGVKD come from the germline V gene. V gave up 4 bases and J gave up 6 bases, with 12 bases separating them. The CDR3 has 13 residues. The CDR3 here is CAISVAVEAEAFF. CDR3 in DNA: TGTGCCATCAGTGTAGCGGTAGAGGCTGAAGCTTTCTTT.

The chain carries TRBV5-1 and TRBJ2-4; TRBD1 matches at 7 bases. The length of the CDR3 is 14 residues. Trimming cost V 4 bases and J 6 bases; bases outside gene matches: 7. Per the germline V gene, CDR1 is SGHRS and CDR2 is YFSETQ. In DNA, the CDR3 is TGCGCCAGCAGCCTGGGGACAGTCCTAAACATTCAGTACTTC. This gives the protein CASSLGTVLNIQYF.

The chain employs TRBV9 and TRBJ1-4; TRBD1 agrees at 9 bases. The trim removed 4 bases at V and 8 bases at J, leaving 6 bases unmatched. CDR3 length equals 14 residues. Germline V gives CDR1 SGDLS, CDR2 YYNGEE. The CDR3 DNA reads as TGTGCCAGCAGCACCGGGACAGGGCGAGAAAAACTGTTTTTT. The encoded protein is CASSTGTGREKLFF.

The chain has TRBV13 and TRBJ2-5, with 8 bases lining up with TRBD2. The CDR3 totals 15 residues. Trimming at V came to 5 bases and at J to 4 bases, leaving 9 bases not matched to a gene. In germline, CDR1 is PRHDT, CDR2 FYEKMQ (reference sequence). The CDR3 sequence is CASSPKGRGAETQYF. CDR3 nucleotides: TGTGCCAGCAGCCCGAAGGGGCGGGGGGCAGAGACCCAGTACTTC.

This clone turned up a few times. CDR3: CASTFSLGANTEAFF. CDR3 sequence (DNA): TGTGCCAGCACTTTCAGTTTGGGAGCCAACACTGAAGCTTTCTTT. J is TRBJ1-1 and V is TRBV3-1 (or the pseudogene TRBV3-2), with unresolved D. Trimming took off 7 bases at V and 2 bases at J, with 17 bases between the two ends. CDR3 length: 15 amino acids. Per the germline V gene, CDR1 is LGHDT and CDR2 is YNNKEL (reference sequence).

The chain employs TRBV29-1 and TRBJ2-2; 7 nucleotides line up with TRBD1. The CDR3 consists of 13 residues. V shed 7 bases and J 1 base; nucleotides not matched to a gene: 3. CDR1 is SQVTM and CDR2 is ANQGSEA in the germline V gene. The DNA of the CDR3 is TGCAGCGCAAGACAGGGGAACACCGGGGAGCTGTTTTTT. Protein sequence: CSARQGNTGELFF.

Concerning this clone: Other DNA sequences in the sample encode the same CDR3. This chain connects TRBV20-1 to TRBJ2-7; tentatively, D is TRBD2 (5 bases). Per germline, CDR1 DFQATT and CDR2 SNEGSKA (reference sequence). This CDR3 is 11 amino acids long. V shed 3 bases and J shed 4 bases, with 7 bases lying between them. CDR3 region: CSASRGYEQYF. The CDR3 DNA is TGCAGTGCTAGTAGAGGGTACGAGCAGTACTTC.

The chain combines TRBV6-5 with TRBJ1-2; TRBD1 matches 10 bases. The CDR3 has 15 amino acids. The junction had 11 bases not matched to a gene; V was cut back by 5 bases and J by 8 bases. CDR1 and CDR2 from the germline V gene are MNHEY and SVGAGI. The CDR3 here is CASSLAGTGAGGYTF. The DNA of the CDR3 is TGTGCCAGCAGTCTTGCCGGGACAGGGGCGGGAGGCTACACCTTC.

As concerns this clone: The junction and the germline gene differ at one end; a read error may be behind it. CDR3 protein: CTSSLAPPQHF. CDR3 nucleotides: TGCACCAGCAGCTTGGCCCCCCCTCAGCATTTT. V usage is TRBV5-1 and J usage is TRBJ1-5; no firm D call. Germline-derived CDR1 and CDR2 are SGHRS and YFSETQ. This CDR3 has 11 residues.

This clone appeared a few times. CDR3 in DNA: TGTGCCAGCAGCTTGGACGGGTTCAAGGCCTCGGGCTACACCTTC. This codes for CASSLDGFKASGYTF. This chain uses TRBV5-4 with TRBJ1-2; D is unresolved. V was pared by 0 bases and J by 8 bases, with 17 bases between. CDR3 length equals 15 residues. CDR1 SGHNT and CDR2 YYREEE come from the germline V gene (reference sequence).

CDR3 sequence reads: CASNRGGLQTNEKLFF. CDR3 in DNA: TGTGCCAGTAACCGCGGGGGCTTGCAGACTAATGAAAAACTGTTTTTT. The chain has TRBV19 and TRBJ1-4, with TRBD1 as a possible D gene (6 bases). The CDR3 runs to 16 residues. The V gene's germline CDR1 is LNHDA and CDR2 SQIVND (reference sequence). V was trimmed by 7 bases and J by 2 bases, leaving 17 bases between them.

With regard to this clone: The junction does not match germline at one end; this may be a read error. The chain is built from TRBV2 and TRBJ2-1, with TRBD2 matching 10 bases. CDR3 length: 14 residues. Germline assignment: CDR1 SNHLY and CDR2 FYNNEI. The CDR3 loop reads CSSTSGGGHNEQFF. DNA of the CDR3: TGTTCCAGCACAAGCGGGGGGGGGCACAATGAGCAGTTCTTC.

This chain uses TRBV6-4 with TRBJ2-5, with D perhaps matching TRBD1 (5 bases). Trimming left V 2 bases short and J 7 bases short, with 11 bases between. Germline loops: CDR1 MRHNA, CDR2 SNTAGT. The CDR3 runs 13 residues. The CDR3 coding sequence is TGTGCCAGCAGTGACGCGCCCCAGGGGACCCAGTACTTC. It translates to CASSDAPQGTQYF.